This T cell receptor (beta chain) was obtained from a study of blood T cell repertoires in COVID-19. Overall study context: There were acute and convalescent COVID-19 samples, and they came from the United States, Italy and Spain. T cells, B-cell-depleted T cells, or PBMCs supplied cDNA or gDNA.

Only a few counts were recorded for this clone. After removal of 4 bases from V and 8 bases from J, the junction contained 5 bases not matched to a gene. The CDR3 runs to 12 residues. CDR1 and CDR2 from the germline V gene are SGHRS and YFSETQ. Authors' analysis steps: Researchers report that nucleated cell counts were estimated from reference gene primer amplification. Assay used: immunoSEQ multiplex PCR; TCRdb lists only in-frame clones, some missing. Clone size and the V and J calls come from that table; the DNA yielded D and trimming. The repertoire consists of around 160,000 clones, with around 82% occurring once and the leading ten covering about 5.6%.

Input material: PBMCs or T cells enriched from blood (not recorded which). The clonotype originates from a middle-aged man who had recovered from COVID-19. The chain uses TRBV5-1 and TRBJ1-1, with 7 bases fitting TRBD1. The CDR3 sequence: CASSAGQTEAFF. Written as DNA, the CDR3 is TGCGCCAGCAGCGCGGGACAGACGGAAGCTTTCTTT.